The text below deals with one T cell receptor beta chain. Its antigen is not identified. These data originate in a study of cytomegalovirus exposure and HLA in healthy donors. Study-level results: Across donors, presence/absence analyses took sequencing depth to be roughly uniform.

The germline CDR1 and CDR2 sequences are LGHNA and YNFKEQ. V was clipped by 1 base and J by 5 bases, with 18 bases between them. The CDR3 covers 16 residues. The PCR employed 60 Vbeta primers together with 13 Jbeta primers. TCRdb's table, derived via immunoSEQ multiplex PCR, lists solely in-frame clones and lacks some. The data hold approximately 90,000 clones, with roughly four fifths observed a single time. The TCR sequence derives from a man aged 25-45 years in good health and CMV-seronegative. The sample consisted of PBMCs. This rearrangement joins TRBV4-2 to TRBJ2-7; a weak D match, TRBD1 (6 bases). In DNA, the CDR3 is TGTGCCAGCAGCCAAGCTCGTAATGCAGGGGACAACGAGCAGTACTTC. It specifies CASSQARNAGDNEQYF.